The 32 T cell receptor beta chains reported below all come from one sample, sequenced in a study of blood T cell repertoires in COVID-19. The protocol was immunoSEQ multiplex PCR, while the TCRdb copy is restricted to in-frame clones and leaves out a portion. The table shows around 250,000 clones, with about 87% occurring only once. Sample: PBMCs or T cells enriched from blood (not recorded which). The receptors derive from a man aged 45-65 years who had been exposed to COVID-19.

The CDR3 here is CASSHGGLAGAYNEQFF. In DNA form, the CDR3 reads TGCGCCAGCAGCCACGGGGGACTAGCGGGAGCCTACAATGAGCAGTTCTTC. The chain employs TRBV4-1 and TRBJ2-1; 14 positions match TRBD2. There are 17 residues in the CDR3. Trimming removed 3 bases from V and 2 bases from J; junction bases left unmatched: 3. The germline V gene encodes CDR1 MGHRA and CDR2 YSYEKL.

The chain couples TRBV5-1 to TRBJ1-1, with a tentative D call TRBD1 (6 bases). Germline loops: CDR1 SGHRS, CDR2 YFSETQ. Trimming stripped 7 bases from V and 1 base from J, with 14 bases between. The CDR3 totals 14 residues. In nucleotides, the CDR3 is TGCGCCAGCTCATCGGACAGCCCGAACACTGAAGCTTTCTTT. It codes for CASSSDSPNTEAFF.

CDR3 coding DNA: TGTGCCAGCTCACCGCGCAGGGTCGGTTCACCCCTCCACTTT. Its translation: CASSPRRVGSPLHF. The chain links TRBV18 to TRBJ1-6, with TRBD1 as a possible D gene (5 bases). The CDR3 consists of 14 residues. Trimming removed 3 bases from V and 9 bases from J, with 12 bases in between. Germline CDR1 KGHSH, CDR2 LQKENI.

This clone appeared a single time. J is TRBJ1-1 and V is TRBV5-1; tentatively, D is TRBD1 (5 bases). The CDR3 covers 14 residues. Germline CDR1 reads SGHRS; CDR2 reads YFSETQ. The ends were cut back, 3 bases at V and 1 base at J, with 10 bases in the middle. In DNA, the CDR3 is TGCGCCAGCAGCTACGGGGGAGCGAACACTGAAGCTTTCTTT. Encoded protein: CASSYGGANTEAFF.

The CDR3 DNA is TGTGCCAGCAGCGTTAGCGGGGGGGTATACAATGAGCAGTTCTTC. Amino acids: CASSVSGGVYNEQFF. The J gene is TRBJ2-1, the V gene TRBV9, with 11 bases fitting TRBD2. Per the germline V gene, CDR1 is SGDLS and CDR2 is YYNGEE. The CDR3 has 15 residues. With 2 bases clipped from V and 4 bases from J, the junction kept 2 bases outside the gene matches.

This chain joins TRBV14 and TRBJ2-5, with a tentative D call TRBD1 (5 bases). The V gene lost 1 base and the J gene lost 5 bases, with 23 bases spanning the gap. Germline CDR1 SGHDN, CDR2 FVKESK. This CDR3 is built from 18 residues. CDR3 sequence (DNA): TGTGCCAGCAGCCAAGCCCGGTCTGCCAGGGATTCCTGGGAGACCCAGTACTTC. This encodes CASSQARSARDSWETQYF. Complete variable domain (other parts from reference TRBV14 and TRBJ2-5): EAGVTQFPSHSVIEKGQTVTLRCDPISGHDNLYWYRRVMGKEIKFLLHFVKESKQDESGMPNNRFLAERTGGTYSTLKVQPAELEDSGVYFCASSQARSARDSWETQYFGPGTRLLVL.

V is TRBV2 and J is TRBJ1-1; weak D call: TRBD1 (6 bases). There are 13 residues in the CDR3. Trimming shortened V by 6 bases and J by 0 bases, and 8 bases separated the two germline ends. Germline-derived CDR1 and CDR2 are SNHLY and FYNNEI. CDR3 residues: CASRQGMNTEAFF. CDR3 bases: TGTGCCAGCAGACAGGGAATGAACACTGAAGCTTTCTTT.

The chain combines TRBV30 with TRBJ1-5, with 8 bases identical to TRBD1. With V trimmed by 3 bases and J by 1 base, 2 bases remained unmatched. The germline gives CDR1 GTSNPN, CDR2 SVGIG (reference sequence). This CDR3 contains 14 residues. For the CDR3, the DNA is TGTGCCTGGAGCCAGGGGGCAAGCAATCAGCCCCAGCATTTT. Its translation: CAWSQGASNQPQHF.

The CDR3 region has the DNA TGTGCCAGCAGCTTAGAACCCTACTCTGGAAACACCATATATTTT. It yields the protein CASSLEPYSGNTIYF. The V and J genes are TRBV11-2 and TRBJ1-3; no clear D gene. V lost 0 bases, J lost 0 bases, and 6 bases lay in between. Looked up from germline, CDR1 is SGHAT and CDR2 is FQNNGV. The CDR3 covers 15 residues.

The chain uses TRBV5-4 and TRBJ2-3, with D possibly TRBD2 on 7 matching bases. Germline CDR1 SGHNT, CDR2 YYREEE (reference sequence). With 2 bases removed from V and 1 base from J, the gap between germline ends came to 14 bases. The CDR3 totals 16 residues. CDR3 nucleotides: TGTGCCAGCAGCTTTTGGGGGAGGGGGGGCACAGATACGCAGTATTTT. This encodes CASSFWGRGGTDTQYF.

The CDR3 sequence: CASTADRDTGELFF. The CDR3 DNA sequence: TGTGCCAGCACCGCGGACAGGGACACCGGGGAGCTGTTTTTT. The chain has TRBV2 and TRBJ2-2, with TRBD1 matching over 8 bases. This CDR3 comprises 14 residues. Germline CDR1 reads SNHLY; CDR2 reads FYNNEI. The junction had 4 bases not matched to a gene; V was cut back by 7 bases and J by 3 bases.

The rearrangement joins TRBV18 to TRBJ2-2; tentatively, D is TRBD2 (6 bases). The CDR3 consists of 14 residues. Germline V gene sequence: CDR1 KGHSH, CDR2 LQKENI. The ends were cut back, 2 bases at V and 5 bases at J, with 9 bases in the middle. DNA for the CDR3: TGTGCCAGCTCACCAGGGACTCAAACCGGGGAGCTGTTTTTT. This gives the protein CASSPGTQTGELFF.

The gene calls are TRBV10-3 and TRBJ1-6, with D perhaps TRBD1 (6 bases). This CDR3 has 13 amino acids. V was pared by 10 bases and J by 5 bases, with 12 bases between. CDR1 and CDR2 from the germline V gene are ENHRY and SYGVKD. CDR3 sequence: CATTGQDNSPLHF. As DNA, the CDR3 is TGTGCCACCACGGGACAAGATAATTCACCCCTCCACTTT.

On this clone itself: Other DNA sequences in the sample encode the same CDR3. This rearrangement joins TRBV7-9 to TRBJ1-1; TRBD1 matches at 7 bases. V shed 5 bases and J 1 base; nucleotides not matched to a gene: 1. CDR1 is SEHNR, CDR2 FQNEAQ, per germline (reference sequence). This CDR3 has 13 residues. CDR3 in DNA: TGTGCCAGCAGCCGACAGGGGAACACTGAAGCTTTCTTT. This translates into CASSRQGNTEAFF.

This clone was picked up one time. This rearrangement joins TRBV7-2 to TRBJ2-7; 13 bases align to TRBD2. The CDR3 is 17 residues long. The V gene end was trimmed by 1 base and the J gene end by 4 bases; junction bases not matched to a gene: 7. Germline V CDR1 and CDR2: SGHTA, FQGNSA. The CDR3 loop is CASSLEGLAGTFYEQYF. CDR3 bases: TGTGCCAGCAGCTTAGAGGGACTAGCGGGGACCTTTTACGAGCAGTACTTC.

This clone has just one count. The chain joins TRBV5-5 to TRBJ1-5, with 9 bases aligning to TRBD1. Germline CDR1 and CDR2: SGHKS and YYEKEE (reference sequence). Unmatched junction bases numbered 6, after V lost 5 bases and J lost 3 bases. The CDR3 is 15 residues long. CDR3 bases: TGTGCCAGCAGGGGGGGACAGGGCTCCAATCAGCCCCAGCATTTT. Residues: CASRGGQGSNQPQHF.

The V and J genes are TRBV7-9 and TRBJ1-3; D uncertain. CDR1 and CDR2 from the germline V gene are SEHNR and FQNEAQ (reference sequence). The CDR3 length is 15 residues. Trimming took 1 base from V and 0 from J, leaving 7 bases between them. CDR3 coding DNA: TGTGCCAGCAGCTTAGGCCAGATCTCTGGAAACACCATATATTTT. This codes for CASSLGQISGNTIYF.

The rearrangement links TRBV10-1 to TRBJ1-2; 9 nucleotides agree with TRBD1. V trimming: 2 bases; J trimming: 4 bases; junction bases outside the gene matches: 11. The CDR3 covers 17 residues. Germline V gives CDR1 WNHNN, CDR2 SYGVQD (reference sequence). The CDR3 sequence: CASSEGGTGRILYGYTF. The CDR3, as DNA: TGCGCCAGCAGTGAGGGGGGGACAGGGCGGATTCTCTATGGCTACACCTTC.

The V call is TRBV21-1, the J call TRBJ2-2; the tabulated D call, TRBD2, remains unverified against the DNA. TRBV21-1 has pseudogene status. This CDR3 comprises 23 residues. The DNA of the CDR3 is TGTGCCAGCAGCTCACCCCGGGACTTAGTTGCGGCTAGCGGGGGGGAAGGCACCGGGGAGCTGTTTTTT. This sequence encodes CASSSPRDLVAASGGEGTGELFF.

Regarding this clone: Since no conserved phenylalanine or tryptophan closes the CDR3, a read error is the likely cause. Because the CDR3's place on the DNA is in doubt, the DNA is left out and the CDR3 is given as listed by TCRdb. The genes are TRBV7-2 and TRBJ1-1; the D call of TRBD1 is as the table states it, not checked on the DNA. Germline V CDR1 and CDR2: SGHTA, FQGNSA. A total of 15 residues make up the CDR3, ends included. The CDR3 protein is CASSLGSPLTGTLVM.

This chain connects TRBV29-1 to TRBJ2-7, with TRBD2 matching 8 bases. V shed 4 bases and J 2 bases; nucleotides not matched to a gene: 4. The CDR3 runs 13 residues. Germline-derived CDR1 and CDR2 are SQVTM and ANQGSEA. CDR3 sequence reads: CSVGSGVPYEQYF. The CDR3 DNA is TGCAGCGTTGGTAGCGGGGTTCCCTACGAGCAGTACTTC.

As to this clone: One junction end does not reproduce the germline sequence, and a read error may be involved. The chain couples TRBV7-7 to TRBJ2-5; D possibly corresponds to TRBD1 (8 bases). The CDR3 covers 15 residues. CDR1 and CDR2 from the germline V gene are SSHAT and FNYEAQ (reference sequence). CDR3 sequence reads: CASSSGQGGQETQYF. For the CDR3, the DNA is TGTGCTAGCAGTTCCGGACAGGGAGGGCAAGAGACCCAGTACTTC. Combining the CDR3 with reference TRBV7-7 and TRBJ2-5 gives the whole variable domain GAGVSQSPRYKVTKRGQDVTLRCDPISSHATLYWYQQALGQGPEFLTYFNYEAQPDKSGLPSDRFSAERPEGSISTLTIQRTEQRDSAMYRCASSSGQGGQETQYFGPGTRLLVL.

The chain uses TRBV24-1 and TRBJ1-2; tentative D call: TRBD1 (5 bases). V shed 3 bases and J shed 6 bases, with 7 bases lying between them. The CDR3 extends over 12 amino acids. Germline assignment: CDR1 KGHDR and CDR2 SFDVKD. CDR3 region: CATSDGGNGYTF. CDR3 bases: TGTGCCACCAGTGATGGGGGGAATGGCTACACCTTC.

The chain combines TRBV11-2 with TRBJ1-1; D is possibly TRBD1 (5 bases). Trimming removed 3 bases at V and 4 bases at J, with 15 bases between. Per germline, CDR1 SGHAT and CDR2 FQNNGV. The CDR3 totals 15 residues. CDR3 sequence: CASSLRGSLSTEAFF. The CDR3 DNA reads TGTGCCAGCAGCTTGCGGGGGTCTTTGAGCACTGAAGCTTTCTTT.

J is TRBJ2-5 and V is TRBV5-6; 8 positions match TRBD2. The CDR3 is 15 residues long. V shed 0 bases, J shed 5 bases, and the junction held 6 bases outside the gene matches. Germline CDR1 and CDR2: SGHDT and YYEEEE. CDR3 in amino acids: CASSLGLAGGETQYF. In nucleotides, the CDR3 is TGTGCCAGCAGCTTGGGCCTAGCGGGTGGTGAGACCCAGTACTTC. Together with reference TRBV5-6 and TRBJ2-5, the CDR3 gives the full variable domain: DAGVTQSPTHLIKTRGQQVTLRCSPKSGHDTVSWYQQALGQGPQFIFQYYEEEERQRGNFPDRFSGHQFPNYSSELNVNALLLGDSALYLCASSLGLAGGETQYFGPGTRLLVL.

The chain has TRBV10-3 and TRBJ1-3, with TRBD1 identical over 7 bases. V lost 0 bases, J lost 14 bases, and 4 bases stayed unmatched. The CDR3 has 12 residues. The germline V gene has CDR1 ENHRY and CDR2 SYGVKD. The CDR3 loop reads CAISESGDSLYF. CDR3 DNA: TGTGCCATCAGTGAGTCCGGGGACAGCCTATATTTT.

This clone has a handful of counts. This rearrangement joins TRBV25-1 to TRBJ1-2; 8 nucleotides agree with TRBD1. Germline values: CDR1 MGHDK, CDR2 SYGVNS. This CDR3 is 17 amino acids long. Losses at the gene ends were 1 base for V and 5 bases for J; bases not matched to a gene: 12. As DNA, the CDR3 is TGTGCCAGCAGTGAATCCCCGACAGGGGACGTGGGGTATGGCTACACCTTC. This codes for CASSESPTGDVGYGYTF.

This clone was seen a few times. V is TRBV28 and J is TRBJ1-2; 7 nucleotides align to TRBD1. V was clipped by 5 bases and J by 7 bases; unmatched bases: 7. Germline V CDR1 and CDR2: MDHEN, SYDVKM. CDR3 length: 13 residues. CDR3 bases: TGTGCCAGCAGTCCGGGACAGCCTTTTGGCTACACCTTC. Protein product: CASSPGQPFGYTF.

The V and J genes are TRBV24-1 and TRBJ2-3, with 13 positions matching TRBD2. The CDR3 runs 16 residues. Trimming cost V 5 bases and J 7 bases; bases outside gene matches: 8. Germline lookup yields CDR1 KGHDR and CDR2 SFDVKD. CDR3 protein: CATSAWTSGSPNTQYF. The CDR3 DNA follows: TGTGCCACCAGTGCTTGGACTAGCGGGAGTCCTAATACGCAGTATTTT.

This rearrangement joins TRBV28 to TRBJ2-3, with 7 bases fitting TRBD1. Unmatched junction bases numbered 4, after V lost 1 base and J lost 3 bases. This CDR3 is built from 15 residues. CDR1 is MDHEN, CDR2 SYDVKM, per germline. The CDR3: CASSLYRGETDTQYF. The CDR3 DNA sequence: TGTGCCAGCAGTTTATACAGGGGTGAGACAGATACGCAGTATTTT.

This clone was seen many times. This chain joins TRBV5-4 and TRBJ2-7; TRBD1 matches 12 bases. Trimming took 5 bases from V and 6 from J; bases not matched to a gene: 6. The germline V gene has CDR1 SGHNT and CDR2 YYREEE (reference sequence). The CDR3 totals 14 residues. The CDR3 is CASRPGTGGREQYF. The CDR3 DNA reads TGTGCCAGCAGACCCGGGACAGGGGGCCGCGAGCAGTACTTC. Full variable domain (remainder filled in from reference TRBV5-4 and TRBJ2-7): ETGVTQSPTHLIKTRGQQVTLRCSSQSGHNTVSWYQQALGQGPQFIFQYYREEENGRGNFPPRFSGLQFPNYSSELNVNALELDDSALYLCASRPGTGGREQYFGPGTRLTVT.

The chain uses TRBV5-8 and TRBJ2-5; no firm D call. The CDR3 covers 14 residues. CDR1 is SGHTS and CDR2 is YDEGEE in the germline V gene. V dropped 0 bases and J dropped 5 bases, with 11 bases sitting between them. CDR3 residues: CASSLVAVMETQYF. The CDR3 DNA sequence: TGTGCCAGCAGCTTGGTGGCGGTTATGGAGACCCAGTACTTC.